The TCR beta chain under discussion was sequenced for a study of beta chain features in type 1 diabetes. Expressed TCRB transcripts were sequenced because the isolated RNA had all been reverse transcribed beforehand. Sequencing was performed with immunoSEQ multiplex PCR; in TCRdb, only in-frame clones are kept and a portion is missing. The data show fewer than 250,000 clones, 11% to 15% seen once. Sorting based on CD45RO/CCR7/CD25/CD127/CD95/CD27 separated CD4+ naive, central memory, regulatory and stem cell-like memory cells. Broader study findings: Among patients with Type 1 diabetes, TCRB CDR3s were moderately but significantly shorter in every one of the four CD4+ subsets.

The CDR3 runs 12 residues. Trimming pared 1 base from V and 12 bases from J, leaving 13 bases between. Germline V gives CDR1 SGHDN, CDR2 FVKESK. About this clone itself: The target antigen is unknown.

This chain uses TRBV14 with TRBJ2-7; D may be TRBD2 (5 bases). The sample consisted of naive CD4+ T cells from blood. This receptor was obtained from a middle-aged woman in good health. The CDR3 nucleotides are TGTGCCAGCAGCCAAGCTACCGGAGGAGCGTACTTC. As protein: CASSQATGGAYF. The variable domain in full, completed from reference TRBV14 and TRBJ2-7, reads EAGVTQFPSHSVIEKGQTVTLRCDPISGHDNLYWYRRVMGKEIKFLLHFVKESKQDESGMPNNRFLAERTGGTYSTLKVQPAELEDSGVYFCASSQATGGAYFGPGTRLTVT.